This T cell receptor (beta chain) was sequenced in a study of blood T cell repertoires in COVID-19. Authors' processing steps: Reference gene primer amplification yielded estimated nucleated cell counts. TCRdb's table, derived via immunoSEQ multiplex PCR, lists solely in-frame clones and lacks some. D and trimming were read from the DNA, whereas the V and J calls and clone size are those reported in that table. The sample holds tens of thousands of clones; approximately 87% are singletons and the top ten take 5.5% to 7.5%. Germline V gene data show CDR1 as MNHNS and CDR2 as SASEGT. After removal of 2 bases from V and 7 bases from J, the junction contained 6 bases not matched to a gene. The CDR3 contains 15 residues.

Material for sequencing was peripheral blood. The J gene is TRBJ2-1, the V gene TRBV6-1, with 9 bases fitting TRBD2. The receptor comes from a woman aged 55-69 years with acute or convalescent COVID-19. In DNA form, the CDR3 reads TGTGCCAGCAGTGAAATCCTAGCGGGGAGGAATGAGCAGTTCTTC. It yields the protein CASSEILAGRNEQFF.